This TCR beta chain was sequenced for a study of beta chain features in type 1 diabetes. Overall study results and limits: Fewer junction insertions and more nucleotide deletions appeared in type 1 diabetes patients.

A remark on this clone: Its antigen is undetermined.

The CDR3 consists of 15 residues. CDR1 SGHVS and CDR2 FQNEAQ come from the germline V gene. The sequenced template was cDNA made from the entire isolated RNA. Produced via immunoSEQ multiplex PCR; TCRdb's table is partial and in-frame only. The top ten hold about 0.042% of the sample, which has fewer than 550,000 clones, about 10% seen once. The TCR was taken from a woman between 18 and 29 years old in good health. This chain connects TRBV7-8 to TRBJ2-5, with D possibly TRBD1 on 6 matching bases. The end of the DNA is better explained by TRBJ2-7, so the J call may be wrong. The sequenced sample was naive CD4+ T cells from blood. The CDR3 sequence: CASSTGGTGSYEQYF. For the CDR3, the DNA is TGTGCCAGCAGCACCGGCGGAACAGGGAGCTACGAGCAGTACTTC.